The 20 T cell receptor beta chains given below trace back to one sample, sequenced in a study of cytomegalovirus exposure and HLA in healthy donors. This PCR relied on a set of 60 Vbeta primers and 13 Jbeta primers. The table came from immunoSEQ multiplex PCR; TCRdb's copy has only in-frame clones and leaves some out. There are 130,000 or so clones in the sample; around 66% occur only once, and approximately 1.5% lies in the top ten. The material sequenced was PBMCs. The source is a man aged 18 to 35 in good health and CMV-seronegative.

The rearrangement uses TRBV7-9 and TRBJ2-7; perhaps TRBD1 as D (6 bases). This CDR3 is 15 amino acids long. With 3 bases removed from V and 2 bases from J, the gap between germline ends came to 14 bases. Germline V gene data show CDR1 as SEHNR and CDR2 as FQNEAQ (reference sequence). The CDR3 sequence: CASSFIDAGAYEQYF. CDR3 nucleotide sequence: TGTGCCAGCAGCTTTATCGACGCAGGGGCCTACGAGCAGTACTTC.

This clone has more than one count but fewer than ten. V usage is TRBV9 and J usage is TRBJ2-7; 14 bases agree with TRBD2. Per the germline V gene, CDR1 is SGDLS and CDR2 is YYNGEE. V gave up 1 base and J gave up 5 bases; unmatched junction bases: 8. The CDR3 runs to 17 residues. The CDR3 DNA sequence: TGTGCCAGCAGCGTACAAGGGACTAGCGGGAGTAACGACGAGCAGTACTTC. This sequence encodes CASSVQGTSGSNDEQYF.

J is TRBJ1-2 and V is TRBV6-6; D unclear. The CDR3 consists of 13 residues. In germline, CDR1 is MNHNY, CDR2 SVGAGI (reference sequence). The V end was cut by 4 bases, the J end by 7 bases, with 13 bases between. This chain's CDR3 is CASSSRFPLGYTF. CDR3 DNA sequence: TGTGCCAGCAGTTCCAGGTTCCCGCTTGGCTACACCTTC.

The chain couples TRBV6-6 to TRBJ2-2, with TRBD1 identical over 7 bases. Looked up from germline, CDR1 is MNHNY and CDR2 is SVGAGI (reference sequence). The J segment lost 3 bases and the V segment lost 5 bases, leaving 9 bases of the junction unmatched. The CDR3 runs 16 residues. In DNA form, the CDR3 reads TGTGCCAGCAGTGCCTTCCGGGACAGATACACCGGGGAGCTGTTTTTT. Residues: CASSAFRDRYTGELFF.

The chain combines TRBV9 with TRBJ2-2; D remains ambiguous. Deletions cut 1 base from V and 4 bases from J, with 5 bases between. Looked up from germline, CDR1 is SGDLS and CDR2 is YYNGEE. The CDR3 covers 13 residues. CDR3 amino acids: CASSVLVTGELFF. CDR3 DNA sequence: TGTGCCAGCAGCGTACTAGTCACCGGGGAGCTGTTTTTT.

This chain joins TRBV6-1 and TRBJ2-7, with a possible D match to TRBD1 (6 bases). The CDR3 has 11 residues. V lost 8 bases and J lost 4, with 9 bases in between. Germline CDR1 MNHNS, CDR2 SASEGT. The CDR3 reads CASLQGYEQYF. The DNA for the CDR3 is TGTGCCAGCTTACAGGGTTACGAGCAGTACTTC.

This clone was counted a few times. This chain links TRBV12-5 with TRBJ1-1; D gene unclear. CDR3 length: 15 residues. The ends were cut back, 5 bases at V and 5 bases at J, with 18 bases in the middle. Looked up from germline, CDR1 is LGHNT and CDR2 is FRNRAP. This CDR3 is CASGSHSGVGTEAFF. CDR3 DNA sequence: TGTGCTAGTGGTAGCCACTCGGGAGTAGGGACTGAAGCTTTCTTT.

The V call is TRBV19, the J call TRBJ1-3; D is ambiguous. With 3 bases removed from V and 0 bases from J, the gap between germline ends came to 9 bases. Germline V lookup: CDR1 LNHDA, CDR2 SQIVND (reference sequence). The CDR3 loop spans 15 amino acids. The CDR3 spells CASSMWSHSGNTIYF. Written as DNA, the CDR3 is TGTGCCAGTAGTATGTGGAGCCACTCTGGAAACACCATATATTTT.

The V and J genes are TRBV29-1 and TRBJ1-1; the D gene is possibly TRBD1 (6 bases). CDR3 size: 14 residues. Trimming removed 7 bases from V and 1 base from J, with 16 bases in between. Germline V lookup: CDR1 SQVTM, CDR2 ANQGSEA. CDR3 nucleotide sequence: TGCAGCGCTACTATTGGGGGACAGAACACTGAAGCTTTCTTT. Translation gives CSATIGGQNTEAFF.

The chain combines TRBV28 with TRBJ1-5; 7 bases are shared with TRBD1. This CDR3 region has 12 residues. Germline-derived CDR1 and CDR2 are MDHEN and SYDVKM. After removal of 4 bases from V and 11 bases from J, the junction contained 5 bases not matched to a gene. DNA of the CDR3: TGTGCCAGCAGTTCTGGAGACAGGGCCCAGCATTTT. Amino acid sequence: CASSSGDRAQHF.

The CDR3 bases are TGCGCCAGCAGTGAAACGACTACTTTGAGGCAGTATTTT. Protein sequence: CASSETTTLRQYF. The chain uses TRBV10-1 and TRBJ2-3, with D possibly matching TRBD2 (5 bases). This CDR3 comprises 13 residues. V gave up 3 bases and J gave up 11 bases, with 15 bases separating them. Germline V lookup: CDR1 WNHNN, CDR2 SYGVQD (reference sequence).

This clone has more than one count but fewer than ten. CDR3 DNA: TGTGCCAGCAGCTTAGGGATAGGGGAGGTCCCAGATACGCAGTATTTT. Protein sequence: CASSLGIGEVPDTQYF. The chain employs TRBV7-9 and TRBJ2-3; a weak D match, TRBD2 (6 bases). The V end was cut by 1 base, the J end by 4 bases, with 15 bases between. The CDR3 length is 16 residues. CDR1 and CDR2 from the germline V gene are SEHNR and FQNEAQ (reference sequence). Full variable domain (missing parts from reference TRBV7-9 and TRBJ2-3): DTGVSQNPRHKITKRGQNVTFRCDPISEHNRLYWYRQTLGQGPEFLTYFQNEAQLEKSRLLSDRFSAERPKGSFSTLEIQRTEQGDSAMYLCASSLGIGEVPDTQYFGPGTRLTVL.

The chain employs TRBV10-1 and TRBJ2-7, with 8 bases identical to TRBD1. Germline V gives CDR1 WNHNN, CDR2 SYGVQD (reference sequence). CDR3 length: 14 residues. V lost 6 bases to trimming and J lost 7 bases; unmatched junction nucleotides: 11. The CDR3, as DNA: TGCGCCAGCAGCCGACGACAGGGGTCGGGGGAGCAGTACTTC. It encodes CASSRRQGSGEQYF.

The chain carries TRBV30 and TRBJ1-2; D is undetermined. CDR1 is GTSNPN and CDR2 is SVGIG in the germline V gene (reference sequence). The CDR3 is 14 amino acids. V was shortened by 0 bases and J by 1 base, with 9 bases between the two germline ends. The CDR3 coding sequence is TGTGCCTGGAGTGTAGGAGGGCTTAACTATGGCTACACCTTC. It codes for CAWSVGGLNYGYTF.

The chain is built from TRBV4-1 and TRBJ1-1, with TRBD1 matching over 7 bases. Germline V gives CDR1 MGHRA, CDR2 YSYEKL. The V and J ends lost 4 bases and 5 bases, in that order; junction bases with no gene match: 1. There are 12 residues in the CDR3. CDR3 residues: CASSPTGTEAFF. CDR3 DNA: TGCGCCAGCAGCCCGACAGGGACTGAAGCTTTCTTT.

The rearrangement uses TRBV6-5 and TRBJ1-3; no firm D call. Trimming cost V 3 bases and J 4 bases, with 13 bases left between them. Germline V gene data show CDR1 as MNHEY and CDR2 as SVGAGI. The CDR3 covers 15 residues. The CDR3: CASSYAEGTGNTIYF. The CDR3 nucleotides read TGTGCCAGCAGTTATGCTGAGGGTACAGGAAACACCATATATTTT.

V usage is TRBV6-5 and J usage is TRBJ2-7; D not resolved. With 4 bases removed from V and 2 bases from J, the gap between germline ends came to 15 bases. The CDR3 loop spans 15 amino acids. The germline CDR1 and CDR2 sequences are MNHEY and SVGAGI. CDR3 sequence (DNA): TGTGCCAGCAGTTCCCATCCGACTTCCCCCTACGAGCAGTACTTC. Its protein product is CASSSHPTSPYEQYF.

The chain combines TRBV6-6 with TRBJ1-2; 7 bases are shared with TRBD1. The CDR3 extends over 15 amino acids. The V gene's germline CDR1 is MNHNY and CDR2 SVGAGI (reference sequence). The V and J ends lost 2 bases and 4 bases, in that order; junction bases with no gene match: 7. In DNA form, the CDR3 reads TGTGCCAGCAGTTACAGCACCCAGGGGGGCTATGGCTACACCTTC. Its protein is CASSYSTQGGYGYTF.

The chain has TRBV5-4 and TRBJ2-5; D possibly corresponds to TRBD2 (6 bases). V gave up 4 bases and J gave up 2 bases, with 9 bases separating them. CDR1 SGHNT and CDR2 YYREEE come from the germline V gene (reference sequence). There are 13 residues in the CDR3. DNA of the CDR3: TGTGCCAGCAGCGGGACTGAACAAGAGACCCAGTACTTC. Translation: CASSGTEQETQYF.

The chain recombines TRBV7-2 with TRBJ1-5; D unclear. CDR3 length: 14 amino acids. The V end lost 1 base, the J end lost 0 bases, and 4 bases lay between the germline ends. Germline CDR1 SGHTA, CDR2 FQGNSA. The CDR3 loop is CASSLGHSNQPQHF. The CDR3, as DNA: TGTGCCAGCAGCTTAGGTCATAGCAATCAGCCCCAGCATTTT.